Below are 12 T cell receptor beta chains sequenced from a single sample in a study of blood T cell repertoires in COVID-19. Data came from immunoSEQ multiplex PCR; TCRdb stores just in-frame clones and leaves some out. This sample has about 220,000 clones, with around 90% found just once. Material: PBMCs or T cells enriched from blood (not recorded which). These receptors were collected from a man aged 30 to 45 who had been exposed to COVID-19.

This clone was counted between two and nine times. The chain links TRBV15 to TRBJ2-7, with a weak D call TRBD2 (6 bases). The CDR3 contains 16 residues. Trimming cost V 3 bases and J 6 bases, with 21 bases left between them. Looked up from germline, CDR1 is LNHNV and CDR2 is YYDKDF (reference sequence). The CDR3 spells CATSSPKGGTKREQYF. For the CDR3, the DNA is TGTGCCACCAGCAGCCCCAAGGGAGGCACTAAGCGCGAGCAGTACTTC.

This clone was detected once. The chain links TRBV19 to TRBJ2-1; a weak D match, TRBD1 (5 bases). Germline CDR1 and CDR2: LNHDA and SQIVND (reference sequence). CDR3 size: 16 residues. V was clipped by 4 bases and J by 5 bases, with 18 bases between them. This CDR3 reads CASSTVGQGIHNEQFF. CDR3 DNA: TGTGCCAGTAGTACCGTTGGGCAGGGAATCCACAATGAGCAGTTCTTC.

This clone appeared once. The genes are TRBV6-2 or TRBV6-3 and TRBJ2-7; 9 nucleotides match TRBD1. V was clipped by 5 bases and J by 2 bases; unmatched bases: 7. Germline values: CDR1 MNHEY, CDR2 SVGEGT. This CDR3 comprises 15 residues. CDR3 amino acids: CASSRTGGRTYEQYF. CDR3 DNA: TGTGCCAGCAGTCGTACAGGGGGCCGTACCTACGAGCAGTACTTC.

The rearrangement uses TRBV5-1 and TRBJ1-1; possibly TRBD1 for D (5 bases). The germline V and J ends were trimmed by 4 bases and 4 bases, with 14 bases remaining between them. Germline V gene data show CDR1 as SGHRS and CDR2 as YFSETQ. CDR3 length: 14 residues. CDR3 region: CASSLAQGGTEAFF. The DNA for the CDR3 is TGCGCCAGCAGCCTCGCCCAGGGAGGCACTGAAGCTTTCTTT.

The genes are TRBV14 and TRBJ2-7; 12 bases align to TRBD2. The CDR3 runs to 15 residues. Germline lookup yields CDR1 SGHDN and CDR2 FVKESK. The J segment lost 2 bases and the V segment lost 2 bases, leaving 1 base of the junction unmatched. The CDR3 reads CASSQLAGGPYEQYF. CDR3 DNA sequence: TGTGCCAGCAGCCAACTAGCGGGGGGGCCCTACGAGCAGTACTTC.

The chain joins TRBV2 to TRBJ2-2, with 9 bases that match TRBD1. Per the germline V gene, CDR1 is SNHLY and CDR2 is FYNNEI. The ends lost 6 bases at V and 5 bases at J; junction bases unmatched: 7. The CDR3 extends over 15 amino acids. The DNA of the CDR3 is TGTGCCAGCAGCCTACAGGGGGCTGGAACCGGGGAGCTGTTTTTT. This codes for CASSLQGAGTGELFF.

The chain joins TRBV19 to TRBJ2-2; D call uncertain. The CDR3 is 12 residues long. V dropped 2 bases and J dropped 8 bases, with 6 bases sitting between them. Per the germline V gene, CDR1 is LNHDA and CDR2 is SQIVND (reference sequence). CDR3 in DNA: TGTGCCAGTAGTATAAAAGAGGGGGAGCTGTTTTTT. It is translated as CASSIKEGELFF.

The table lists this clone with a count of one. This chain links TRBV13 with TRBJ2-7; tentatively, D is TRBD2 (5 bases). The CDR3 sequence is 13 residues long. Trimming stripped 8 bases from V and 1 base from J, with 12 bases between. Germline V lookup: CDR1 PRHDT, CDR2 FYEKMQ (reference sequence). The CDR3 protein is CASSTRASYEQYF. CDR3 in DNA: TGTGCCAGCTCTACGAGGGCATCCTACGAGCAGTACTTC. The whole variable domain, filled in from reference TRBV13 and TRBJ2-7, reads AAGVIQSPRHLIKEKRETATLKCYPIPRHDTVYWYQQGPGQDPQFLISFYEKMQSDKGSIPDRFSAQQFSDYHSELNMSSLELGDSALYFCASSTRASYEQYFGPGTRLTVT.

The CDR3 loop reads CASSLGSWDSGTEAFF. DNA for the CDR3: TGTGCCAGCAGCTTAGGGTCATGGGACAGCGGCACTGAAGCTTTCTTT. This sequence joins TRBV7-2 and TRBJ1-1, with 7 bases lining up with TRBD1. The CDR3 extends over 16 amino acids. Germline CDR1 reads SGHTA; CDR2 reads FQGNSA. Trimming took 1 base from V and 4 from J; bases not matched to a gene: 9.

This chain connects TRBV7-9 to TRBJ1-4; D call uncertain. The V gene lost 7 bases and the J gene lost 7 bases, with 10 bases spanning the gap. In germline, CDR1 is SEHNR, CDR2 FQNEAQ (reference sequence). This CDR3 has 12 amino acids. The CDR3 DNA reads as TGTGCCAGCACCGATCTAAGTGAAAAACTGTTTTTT. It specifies CASTDLSEKLFF.

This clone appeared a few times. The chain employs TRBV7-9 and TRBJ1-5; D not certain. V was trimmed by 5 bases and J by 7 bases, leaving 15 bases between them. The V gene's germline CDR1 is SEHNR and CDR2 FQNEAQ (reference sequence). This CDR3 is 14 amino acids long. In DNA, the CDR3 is TGTGCCAGCAGCAGACTGGAGTGGGAGCAGCCCCAGCATTTT. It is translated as CASSRLEWEQPQHF.

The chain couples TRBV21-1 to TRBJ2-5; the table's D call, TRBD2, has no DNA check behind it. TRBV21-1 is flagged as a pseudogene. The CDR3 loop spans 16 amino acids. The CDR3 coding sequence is TGTGCCAGCAGCAAAGATTGCGGGCACAGTCAAGAGACCCAGTACTTC. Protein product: CASSKDCGHSQETQYF.